This is a list of T cell receptor beta chains from one sample in a study of T cell responses to AZD1222 COVID-19 vaccine. Profiling relied on immunoSEQ multiplex PCR, and the TCRdb table lists in-frame clones only, not all of them. The sample has tens of thousands of clones; 87% are singletons. The starting material was peripheral blood, obtained 28 days after the second AZD1222 dose. These receptors were taken from an adult who received the AZD1222 COVID-19 vaccine. Both conserved end residues are part of each CDR3. Fields, in order: clone size, J gene, V gene, CDR3 protein. A row's size may be missing; if present it is once, few, many or a size class.

size: -
J: TRBJ2-3
V: TRBV28
CDR3: CASSLPGGTSLTDTQYF

size: -
J: TRBJ1-4
V: TRBV6-2/TRBV6-3
CDR3: CASSGQGRGEKLFF

size: -
J: TRBJ2-1
V: TRBV5-6
CDR3: CASSLREREQFF

size: -
J: TRBJ1-1
V: TRBV5-4
CDR3: CASSRDRERTEAFF

size: -
J: TRBJ2-7
V: TRBV6-5
CDR3: CASSYSGQPLYYEQYF

size: -
J: TRBJ2-5
V: TRBV4-2
CDR3: CASSQPGETQYF

size: -
J: TRBJ2-7
V: TRBV2
CDR3: CASSRASPEQYF

size: -
J: TRBJ1-2
V: TRBV5-6
CDR3: CASSSGTAYGYTF

size: -
J: TRBJ2-1
V: TRBV15
CDR3: CATSPSPGPGDEQFF

size: -
J: TRBJ2-3
V: TRBV27
CDR3: CASSFGRQGTQYF

size: -
J: TRBJ2-7
V: TRBV3-1/TRBV3-2
CDR3: CASSQDAGTYEQYF

size: -
J: TRBJ1-3
V: TRBV5-6
CDR3: CASSDAWGNTIYF

size: -
J: TRBJ1-2
V: TRBV7-8
CDR3: CASSLADVAGGYGYTF

size: few
J: TRBJ1-2
V: TRBV4-3
CDR3: CASSQGTGEGYTF

size: -
J: TRBJ2-7
V: TRBV2
CDR3: CASSVQNSYEQYF

size: -
J: TRBJ1-2
V: TRBV10-3
CDR3: CASLEQGQRYGYTF

size: once
J: TRBJ2-7
V: TRBV20-1
CDR3: CSGAAGFKQYF

size: -
J: TRBJ1-1
V: TRBV7-3
CDR3: CASSPGDRGLSGTEAFF

size: -
J: TRBJ1-2
V: TRBV5-4
CDR3: CASSPGQIRYGYTF

size: -
J: TRBJ1-1
V: TRBV6-5
CDR3: CASRATEAFF

size: -
J: TRBJ2-5
V: TRBV7-9
CDR3: CASSLVETQYF

size: few
J: TRBJ2-7
V: TRBV7-2
CDR3: CASRLTPPGLAGGPYEQYF

size: once
J: TRBJ2-1
V: TRBV6-5
CDR3: CASSYSRAEQFF

size: -
J: TRBJ2-7
V: TRBV28
CDR3: CASTSTGGFYEQYF

size: few
J: TRBJ1-4
V: TRBV4-1
CDR3: CASSQRGQGEKLFF

size: few
J: TRBJ1-5
V: TRBV6-5
CDR3: CASSPTGSSNQPQHF

size: -
J: TRBJ1-2
V: TRBV7-2
CDR3: CASSLARANYGYTF

size: -
J: TRBJ2-3
V: TRBV10-3
CDR3: CASRRQLDPSDTQYF

size: -
J: TRBJ2-7
V: TRBV18
CDR3: CASSPGVPGQGGEQYF

size: -
J: TRBJ2-5
V: TRBV28
CDR3: CASTSGGLQETQYF

size: -
J: TRBJ2-3
V: TRBV5-4
CDR3: CASGQGTDTQYF

size: -
J: TRBJ2-3
V: TRBV4-2
CDR3: CASSQGTQGYADTQYF

size: -
J: TRBJ2-3
V: TRBV7-9
CDR3: CASSLGQSFTDTQYF

size: few
J: TRBJ2-4
V: TRBV19
CDR3: CASSNTGSVNTQYF

size: -
J: TRBJ2-5
V: TRBV18
CDR3: CASSPPQTRGGETQYF

size: -
J: TRBJ2-5
V: TRBV7-7
CDR3: CASSRGTSGGETQYF

size: -
J: TRBJ2-2
V: TRBV14
CDR3: CASSQGLGFYAGELFF

size: -
J: TRBJ2-7
V: TRBV2
CDR3: CASSAGPSYEQYF

size: -
J: TRBJ2-5
V: TRBV5-1
CDR3: CASSLDPRGGQETQYF

size: -
J: TRBJ2-5
V: TRBV5-1
CDR3: CASSLVGETQYF

size: few
J: TRBJ1-5
V: TRBV5-5
CDR3: CASSLDGGVSNQPQHF

size: -
J: TRBJ2-5
V: TRBV19
CDR3: CASSMGGQTQYF

size: -
J: TRBJ1-2
V: TRBV18
CDR3: CASSYRDGHYGYTF

size: -
J: TRBJ2-7
V: TRBV4-3
CDR3: CASSPSVAAYSYEQYF

size: -
J: TRBJ2-3
V: TRBV3-1/TRBV3-2
CDR3: CASSQVGGGGSTDTQYF

size: -
J: TRBJ2-5
V: TRBV7-2
CDR3: CASTLVPQETQYF

size: -
J: TRBJ1-1
V: TRBV24-1
CDR3: CATSDRTNTEAFF

size: -
J: TRBJ1-2
V: TRBV2
CDR3: CASSLRQGSNYGYTF

size: -
J: TRBJ1-6
V: TRBV7-2
CDR3: CASSLNWAGGGPLHF

size: -
J: TRBJ1-5
V: TRBV6-2/TRBV6-3
CDR3: CASSSGQGNQPQHF

size: -
J: TRBJ1-5
V: TRBV2
CDR3: CASSAEMEDQPQHF

size: -
J: TRBJ2-3
V: TRBV4-3
CDR3: CASSQETSGVQYRHTDTQYF

size: -
J: TRBJ1-6
V: TRBV6-8
CDR3: CASSYPLDSAPYNSPLHF

size: many
J: TRBJ1-6
V: TRBV19
CDR3: CASSIVQASNSPLHF

size: -
J: TRBJ1-1
V: TRBV5-1
CDR3: CASSLGQGLRSTTNTEAFF

size: -
J: TRBJ1-4
V: TRBV7-9
CDR3: CASSSDRGGEKLFF

size: -
J: TRBJ1-3
V: TRBV4-3
CDR3: CASSSLDRGSGNTIYF

size: -
J: TRBJ1-2
V: TRBV5-1
CDR3: CASRSGHNQQGGHGYTF

size: -
J: TRBJ1-5
V: TRBV7-2
CDR3: CASSFWGDQPQHF

size: -
J: TRBJ2-7
V: TRBV9
CDR3: CASSVGSGRQYF